A selection of T cell receptor beta chains follows, all from one sample in a study of cytomegalovirus exposure and HLA in healthy donors. Measured with immunoSEQ multiplex PCR; TCRdb has only the in-frame clones, and not every one. The sample holds 150,000 or so clones, more than 75% seen once. What was sequenced was PBMCs. The receptors were sampled from a man younger than 40 in good health and CMV-seropositive. Each CDR3 is given with its conserved first and last residue. D genes are given only for firm matches. Size tells how often a clone was seen (once, few, many) or the class of an expanded clone, and some rows leave it out.

TRBV27	TRBJ1-3	NA	NA	TGTGCCAGCGGCCCCAGAGGAAACACCATATATTTT	CASGPRGNTIYF
TRBV10-1	TRBJ2-1	NA	NA	TGCGCCAGCAATCCTACAGTGGATGAGCAGTTCTTC	CASNPTVDEQFF
TRBV19	TRBJ2-7	NA	many	TGTGCCAGTTCCCAGGGGCAGGTCGGCTACGAGCAGTACTTC	CASSQGQVGYEQYF
TRBV30	TRBJ1-2	NA	few	TGTGCCTGGAGTGTGGGGGCCTATGGCTACACCTTC	CAWSVGAYGYTF
TRBV10-3	TRBJ2-5	NA	NA	TGTGCCATCAGTGAGTCTGGGCTCAACCAAGAGACCCAGTACTTC	CAISESGLNQETQYF
TRBV15	TRBJ2-3	TRBD1	NA	TGTGCCACCAGCAGCGACAGGGGGAACAAATTTTATACGCAGTATTTT	CATSSDRGNKFYTQYF
TRBV11-2	TRBJ2-1	NA	NA	TGTGCCAGCAGCCCTACAGGCTACAATGAGCAGTTCTTC	CASSPTGYNEQFF
TRBV6-1	TRBJ2-7	TRBD2	NA	TGTGCCAGCAGAACCGGGACTAGCGGAGCCTACGAGCAGTACTTC	CASRTGTSGAYEQYF
TRBV4-2	TRBJ1-4	NA	few	TGTGCCAGCAGCCAAGAGGGGGGGGCGGGTGATACTAATGAAAAACTGTTTTTT	CASSQEGGAGDTNEKLFF
TRBV19	TRBJ1-6	NA	few	TGTGCCAGTAGCCAGGACACATCCTATAATTCACCCCTCCACTTT	CASSQDTSYNSPLHF
TRBV7-2	TRBJ2-7	NA	NA	TGTGCCAGCAGCCCAGAGGGCAGGAGCTCCTACGAGCAGTACTTC	CASSPEGRSSYEQYF
TRBV28	TRBJ2-2	NA	NA	TGTGCCAGCAGTTACCCCTCGGACTGGCGCACCGGGGAGCTGTTTTTT	CASSYPSDWRTGELFF
TRBV7-2	TRBJ1-5	NA	NA	TGTGCCAGCAGCTTACAGGGTGGAACAAATCAGCCCCAGCATTTT	CASSLQGGTNQPQHF
TRBV7-9	TRBJ1-2	NA	NA	TGTGCCAGCAGCTCCGCTTACCCTTGGACAGATAGGGATGGCTACACCTTC	CASSSAYPWTDRDGYTF
TRBV15	TRBJ1-2	NA	few	TGTGCCACCAGCAGGGATAGGACATCAAGTGGTGGCTACACCTTC	CATSRDRTSSGGYTF
TRBV7-9	TRBJ1-3	TRBD1	NA	TGTGCCAGCAGCTCGGTGGGACAGCCGTTCTCTGGAAACACCATATATTTT	CASSSVGQPFSGNTIYF
TRBV6-1	TRBJ2-3	TRBD2	NA	TGTGCCAGCAGTGAGAATAGCGGGGGGAGCACAGATACGCAGTATTTT	CASSENSGGSTDTQYF
TRBV9	TRBJ2-1	TRBD2	NA	TGTGCCAGCAGCTATCTCGGGACTAGCGGGGGAGAGCAGTTCTTC	CASSYLGTSGGEQFF
TRBV7-3	TRBJ1-5	NA	NA	TGTGCCATCCGGAGCCCCCCTGCGCCCCAGCATTTT	CAIRSPPAPQHF
TRBV28	TRBJ1-5	NA	few	TGTGCCAGCAGTTTATCGAGCCGGCAGCCCCAGCATTTT	CASSLSSRQPQHF
TRBV5-4	TRBJ1-1	TRBD1	NA	TGTGCCAGCAGCCTCGACAGGGGACAGACTGAAGCTTTCTTT	CASSLDRGQTEAFF
TRBV19	TRBJ1-4	TRBD1	NA	TGTGCCAGTAGTATCCAGGGGGCGAGGGAAAAACTGTTTTTT	CASSIQGAREKLFF
TRBV5-4	TRBJ2-7	TRBD2	NA	TGTGCCAGCAAAGACGCGGGAGCAAGCTCCTACGAGCAGTACTTC	CASKDAGASSYEQYF
TRBV18	TRBJ2-1	TRBD2	NA	TGTGCCAGCTCACCTCGACTAGCGGGAGAGGCGGAGCAGTTCTTC	CASSPRLAGEAEQFF
TRBV11-2	TRBJ2-5	NA	NA	TGTGCCACTACCTCAACCCAAGAGACCCAGTACTTC	CATTSTQETQYF
TRBV18	TRBJ2-5	NA	once	TGTGCCAGCTCACCTGGAGGGGAGGAGACCCAGTACTTC	CASSPGGEETQYF
TRBV5-4	TRBJ2-3	NA	NA	TGTGCCAGCAGCCCACGGGATACGCAGTATTTT	CASSPRDTQYF
TRBV4-3	TRBJ2-2	TRBD2	NA	TGCGCCAGCAGCCAAGAGAGCGGGGGCCGGAAGAACACCGGGGAGCTGTTTTTT	CASSQESGGRKNTGELFF
TRBV9	TRBJ2-2	NA	NA	TGTGCCAGCAGCGTGGAGGGGAGAGACGGTCCGAACACCGGGGAGCTGTTTTTT	CASSVEGRDGPNTGELFF
TRBV18	TRBJ1-2	TRBD1	NA	TGTGCCAGCTCGAGTACCAGTGGGGTCCAGGGGGACTATGGCTACACCTTC	CASSSTSGVQGDYGYTF
TRBV11-1	TRBJ1-1	NA	NA	TGTGCCAGCAGCTTAGCGCCAGGACAGTTTGAAGCTTTCTTT	CASSLAPGQFEAFF